This paragraph reports one T cell receptor (beta chain). The germline gives CDR1 MDHEN, CDR2 SYDVKM. The CDR3 runs 15 residues. V lost 4 bases, J lost 8 bases, and 18 bases lay in between. This sample was included in a study of CD8 T cells in Susac syndrome. Random hexamers primed reverse transcription of about 0.45 to 1 ug RNA. TCRdb processed the immunoSEQ multiplex PCR reads anew with MiXCR; each CDR3 protein has one entry. The sample carries approximately 83,000 distinct CDR3 sequences, roughly 94% recorded once. Sample: CD8+ T cells from PBMCs. The clonotype originates from a human donor with Susac syndrome. The rearrangement uses TRBV28 and TRBJ2-1; D assignment may be TRBD1 or TRBD2 (6 bases each). CDR3 region: CASSYPGGGGYEQFF. As DNA, the CDR3 is TGTGCCAGCAGTTACCCAGGCGGAGGGGGGTATGAGCAGTTCTTC.